This T cell receptor beta chain appears in the sequencing data of a study of blood T cell repertoires in COVID-19. Here immunoSEQ multiplex PCR was the method, and the copy in TCRdb shows in-frame clones only, minus some. The table has 150,000 to 200,000 clones, 82% seen once; the top ten hold 8.4%. The sample consisted of peripheral blood. This sequence originates from a woman aged 70-85 years with acute or convalescent COVID-19.

CDR3 sequence reads: CASSIAQGYNQPQHF. The CDR3 bases are TGTGCCAGTAGTATTGCCCAGGGGTACAATCAGCCCCAGCATTTT. The rearrangement links TRBV19 to TRBJ1-5; D possibly corresponds to TRBD1 (6 bases). Germline V gives CDR1 LNHDA, CDR2 SQIVND (reference sequence). The CDR3 runs to 15 residues. Trimming pared 3 bases from V and 3 bases from J, leaving 12 bases between.